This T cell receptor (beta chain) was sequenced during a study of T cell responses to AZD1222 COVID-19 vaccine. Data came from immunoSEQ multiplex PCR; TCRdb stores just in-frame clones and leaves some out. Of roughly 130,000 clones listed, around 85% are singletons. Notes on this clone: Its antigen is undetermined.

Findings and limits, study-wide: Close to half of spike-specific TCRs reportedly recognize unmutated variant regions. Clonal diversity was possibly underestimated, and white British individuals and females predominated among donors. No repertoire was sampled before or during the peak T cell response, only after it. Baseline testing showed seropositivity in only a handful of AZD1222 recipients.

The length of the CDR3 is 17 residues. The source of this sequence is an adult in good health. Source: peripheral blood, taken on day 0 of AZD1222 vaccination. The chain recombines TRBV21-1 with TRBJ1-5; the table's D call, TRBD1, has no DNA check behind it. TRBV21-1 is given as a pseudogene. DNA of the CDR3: TGTGCCAGCAGCAAAGGACAGGGGTTGAGGATAAATCAGCCCCAGCATTTT. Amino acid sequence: CASSKGQGLRINQPQHF.